Described below is a single TCR beta chain sequence and its context. Its antigen is currently unknown. The V gene's germline CDR1 is LNHDA and CDR2 SQIVND (reference sequence). J was trimmed by 3 bases and V by 2 bases; bases with no gene match: 2. This CDR3 spans 14 amino acids. Noted treatment: approximately nine-day PBMC culture with coronavirus spike peptide pools or control peptides (ViraFEST assay). The sample belongs to a study of vaccination and CD4 T cells after COVID-19. Study-level findings and limits: Nearly all convalescent vaccine-specific clones, 304 of 307, recognized only SARS-CoV-2 spike.

Once obtained from cultured CD4+ T cells, the DNA was sequenced using the Oncomine TCR Beta short-read assay. Each CDR3 protein gets one entry after TCRdb re-called the PCR reads with MiXCR. The sample contains some 16,000 distinct CDR3 sequences, approximately 52% of which appear only once. The receptor's source is a human donor who had recovered from COVID-19. This sample comprised CD4+ T cells from blood, cultured in vitro, obtained before SARS-CoV-2 vaccination. The V and J genes are TRBV19 and TRBJ1-2; TRBD1 matches 8 bases. The CDR3 DNA sequence: TGTGCCAGTAGTATATCGGGACAGGACTATGGCTACACCTTC. Protein: CASSISGQDYGYTF.